Listed here are 19 T cell receptor beta chains from one sample, sequenced in a study of blood T cells in healthy people across ages. A second PCR, run for roughly 7 to 12 cycles, used a sample-barcoded 5' primer plus a J-beta primer mix. In TCRdb, the 5' RACE reads were re-called with MiXCR into one record per CDR3 protein. This repertoire shows roughly 1.7 million distinct CDR3 sequences, about 31% found once; its top ten account for approximately 10%. The sequenced material came from blood. The receptor source for this set is a woman in her thirties in good health.

This clonotype was seen only a few times. This chain links TRBV5-6 with TRBJ2-5; D remains ambiguous. Germline V CDR1 and CDR2: SGHDT, YYEEEE. V lost 2 bases and J lost 2, with 10 bases in between. CDR3 length: 14 residues. The CDR3 coding sequence is TGTGCCAGCAGCTTCGGACGTAGACAAGAGACCCAGTACTTC. Residues: CASSFGRRQETQYF. Full variable domain (remainder filled in from reference TRBV5-6 and TRBJ2-5): DAGVTQSPTHLIKTRGQQVTLRCSPKSGHDTVSWYQQALGQGPQFIFQYYEEEERQRGNFPDRFSGHQFPNYSSELNVNALLLGDSALYLCASSFGRRQETQYFGPGTRLLVL.

This clonotype occurred a few times. The chain carries TRBV27 and TRBJ2-5; 14 bases agree with TRBD2. TRBJ2-7 matches the DNA end more closely, so the J call is doubtful. Germline values: CDR1 MNHEY, CDR2 SMNVEV (reference sequence). The CDR3 sequence is 15 residues long. CDR3 sequence reads: CASSAGLAGAREQYF. DNA for the CDR3: TGTGCCAGCAGTGCGGGACTAGCGGGAGCCCGCGAGCAGTACTTC.

This chain uses TRBV4-1 with TRBJ1-2, with D possibly TRBD1 on 5 matching bases. V dropped 1 base and J dropped 4 bases, with 13 bases sitting between them. Germline CDR1 and CDR2: MGHRA and YSYEKL. The CDR3 contains 15 residues. CDR3 loop: CASSQGTTGTYGYTF. The CDR3 nucleotides read TGCGCCAGCAGCCAAGGGACCACAGGAACCTATGGCTACACCTTC.

This chain connects TRBV9 to TRBJ2-1, with TRBD2 as a possible D gene (6 bases). This CDR3 has 18 amino acids. Looked up from germline, CDR1 is SGDLS and CDR2 is YYNGEE. Trimming cost V 0 bases and J 0 bases, with 16 bases left between them. The CDR3: CASSVAALTRSSYNEQFF. CDR3 sequence (DNA): TGTGCCAGCAGCGTAGCCGCTTTGACTAGGAGCTCCTACAATGAGCAGTTCTTC.

The CDR3 spells CASLHDRGTYNEQYF. The CDR3, as DNA: TGTGCCAGCCTCCACGATCGCGGGACCTACAATGAGCAGTACTTC. The J gene is TRBJ2-7, the V gene TRBV6-6, with a tentative D call TRBD2 (6 bases). Per germline, CDR1 MNHNY and CDR2 SVGAGI (reference sequence). Trimming pared 8 bases from V and 7 bases from J, leaving 24 bases between. CDR3 length: 15 residues.

The chain uses TRBV28 and TRBJ2-7; D tentatively reads TRBD1 or TRBD2 (5 bases each). CDR1 is MDHEN and CDR2 is SYDVKM in the germline V gene. The V and J ends lost 5 bases and 0 bases respectively, with 14 bases between them. The CDR3 runs 15 residues. CDR3 DNA sequence: TGTGCCAGCAGTGTAGGGACCGCAGACTCCTACGAGCAGTACTTC. Its translation is CASSVGTADSYEQYF. The full variable domain, with the rest looked up from reference TRBV28 and TRBJ2-7, is DVKVTQSSRYLVKRTGEKVFLECVQDMDHENMFWYRQDPGLGLRLIYFSYDVKMKEKGDIPEGYSVSREKKERFSLILESASTNQTSMYLCASSVGTADSYEQYFGPGTRLTVT.

The J gene is TRBJ1-1, the V gene TRBV12-3 or TRBV12-4; D not certain. There are 11 residues in the CDR3. V shed 7 bases and J shed 10 bases, with 13 bases lying between them. CDR3 sequence (DNA): TGTGCCAGCATTATCGGCTTAGCAGCTTTCTTT. This sequence encodes CASIIGLAAFF.

V usage is TRBV4-3 and J usage is TRBJ2-7; weak D call: TRBD2 (6 bases). Per germline, CDR1 LGHNA and CDR2 YSLEER. V lost 0 bases and J lost 3, with 18 bases in between. The CDR3 is made up of 17 amino acids. In nucleotides, the CDR3 is TGCGCCAGCAGCCAAGAATGGCGGGGAGAGTACTACTACGAGCAGTACTTC. The encoded protein is CASSQEWRGEYYYEQYF.

The table lists this clonotype with a few counts. CDR3 nucleotides: TGTGCCAGCAGCCAAGATTGGACGACAGGGAAATACGAGCAGTACTTC. Protein: CASSQDWTTGKYEQYF. This chain uses TRBV3-1 with TRBJ2-7, with 7 bases fitting TRBD1. The J segment lost 4 bases and the V segment lost 0 bases, leaving 9 bases of the junction unmatched. Germline V gene lookup returns CDR1 LGHDT and CDR2 YNNKEL (reference sequence). The CDR3 extends over 16 amino acids.

This rearrangement joins TRBV7-9 to TRBJ2-1, with D unresolved. CDR3 length: 13 amino acids. Germline CDR1 and CDR2: SEHNR and FQNEAQ (reference sequence). V shed 0 bases and J shed 6 bases, with 6 bases lying between them. The CDR3 loop is CASSLADLNEQFF. CDR3 DNA sequence: TGTGCCAGCAGCTTAGCGGATCTCAATGAGCAGTTCTTC.

This clonotype appeared a few times. The chain carries TRBV6-2 or TRBV6-3 and TRBJ2-6, with D unclear. In germline, CDR1 is MNHEY, CDR2 SVGEGT. V was cut by 6 bases and J by 0 bases, with 15 bases left in between. The CDR3 loop spans 17 amino acids. In nucleotides, the CDR3 is TGTGCCAGCAGGCGTCTCGACCCCCTCTCTGGGGCCAACGTCCTGACTTTC. This gives the protein CASRRLDPLSGANVLTF.

This clonotype was picked up a small number of times. The chain recombines TRBV5-1 with TRBJ2-1; weak D call: TRBD2 (5 bases). The CDR3 is made up of 15 amino acids. V lost 4 bases and J lost 0, with 11 bases in between. Germline CDR1 and CDR2: SGHRS and YFSETQ. CDR3 sequence (DNA): TGCGCCAGCAGCGTGGACTCCTACTCCTACAATGAGCAGTTCTTC. Amino acids: CASSVDSYSYNEQFF.

The rearrangement uses TRBV12-3 or TRBV12-4 and TRBJ2-6; weak D call: TRBD2 (6 bases). The V end was cut by 8 bases, the J end by 4 bases, with 21 bases between. This CDR3 has 17 residues. DNA for the CDR3: TGTGCCAGCCGATCAGCGGGCCCATATAACGGGGCCAACGTCCTGACTTTC. Its translation: CASRSAGPYNGANVLTF.

A few counts support this clonotype. V is TRBV7-2 and J is TRBJ2-3, with D unresolved. CDR3 length: 12 residues. Per the germline V gene, CDR1 is SGHTA and CDR2 is FQGNSA. The V end was cut by 5 bases, the J end by 10 bases, with 13 bases between. CDR3 residues: CASSPEWPPQYF. The CDR3 region has the DNA TGTGCCAGCAGCCCGGAGTGGCCCCCGCAGTATTTT.

This chain uses TRBV27 with TRBJ1-1; tentative D call: TRBD1 (6 bases). The CDR3 is 13 residues long. Germline V gives CDR1 MNHEY, CDR2 SMNVEV (reference sequence). The ends were cut back, 10 bases at V and 0 bases at J, with 12 bases in the middle. The CDR3 DNA is TGTGCCACCGGACAGAGTATGAACACTGAAGCTTTCTTT. It yields the protein CATGQSMNTEAFF.

The V call is TRBV6-5, the J call TRBJ2-1; weak D call: TRBD2 (6 bases). Germline CDR1 and CDR2: MNHEY and SVGAGI. The CDR3 length is 15 residues. The germline V and J ends were trimmed by 0 bases and 6 bases, with 12 bases remaining between them. DNA for the CDR3: TGTGCCAGCAGTTACTCGAACGGGGGAGGCAATGAGCAGTTCTTC. The encoded protein is CASSYSNGGGNEQFF.

This clonotype has just a few counts. V usage is TRBV4-2 and J usage is TRBJ2-3; possible D gene TRBD2, 5 bases. Germline CDR1 is LGHNA and CDR2 is YNFKEQ. The V and J ends lost 1 base and 4 bases respectively, with 12 bases between them. This CDR3 comprises 15 residues. Here the CDR3 reads CASSQGISEADTQYF. The DNA for the CDR3 is TGTGCCAGCAGCCAAGGGATTAGCGAAGCAGATACGCAGTATTTT.

This clonotype appeared a few times. Relative to the germline gene, one junction end is altered; a read error may explain this. V usage is TRBV24-1 and J usage is TRBJ2-5, with D maybe TRBD1 (5 bases). CDR3 length equals 14 residues. CDR1 is KGHDR and CDR2 is SFDVKD in the germline V gene. The CDR3 loop reads CATSDNGHQEPQYF. The CDR3 DNA reads TGTGCCACCAGTGACAATGGACATCAAGAGCCCCAGTACTTC.

The chain recombines TRBV5-5 with TRBJ2-5; 10 bases align to TRBD2. Matching the DNA end better, TRBJ2-7 makes the J call doubtful. The CDR3 is 16 amino acids. CDR1 and CDR2 from the germline V gene are SGHKS and YYEKEE (reference sequence). The CDR3 DNA reads TGTGCCAGCAGCTTAGTTGCAGCGGGAGGGCCCTACGAGCAGTACTTC. This encodes CASSLVAAGGPYEQYF.